This TCR beta chain was recovered during a study of T cells in Graves' hyperthyroidism and ophthalmopathy. Germline V CDR1 and CDR2: SGHTA, FQGNSA. The CDR3 has 16 residues. V lost 1 base, J lost 2 bases, and 15 bases lay in between. What was amplified from RNA transcripts were TCR beta CDR3 regions. TCR CDR3 regions were first amplified by RT-PCR with HTBI primers. TCRdb independently ran MiXCR on the multiplex PCR reads; one entry per CDR3 protein. The table shows approximately 590,000 distinct CDR3 sequences, with 15% to 18% occurring only once. The TCR was taken from a woman aged 30 to 39 with Graves' hyperthyroidism. The chain carries TRBV7-2 and TRBJ2-7, with D unclear. The sample consisted of blood. CDR3 sequence (DNA): TGTGCCAGCAGCTTAGAAATTCTCCCCAGGCCCTACGAGCAGTACTTC. It yields the protein CASSLEILPRPYEQYF.